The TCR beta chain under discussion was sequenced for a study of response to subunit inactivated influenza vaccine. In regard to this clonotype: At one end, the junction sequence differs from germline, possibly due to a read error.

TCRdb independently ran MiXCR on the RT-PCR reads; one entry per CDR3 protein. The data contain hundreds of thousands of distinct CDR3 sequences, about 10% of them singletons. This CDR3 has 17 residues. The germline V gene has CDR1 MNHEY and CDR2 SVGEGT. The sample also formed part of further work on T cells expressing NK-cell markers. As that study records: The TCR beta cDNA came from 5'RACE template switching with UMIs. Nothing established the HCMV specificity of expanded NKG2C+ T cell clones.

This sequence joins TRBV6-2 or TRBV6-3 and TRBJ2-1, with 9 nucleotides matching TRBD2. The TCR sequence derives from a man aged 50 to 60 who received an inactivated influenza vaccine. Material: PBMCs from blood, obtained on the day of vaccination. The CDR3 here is CASTYLLAGALLDEQFF. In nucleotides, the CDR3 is TGTGCCAGCACTTACTTATTAGCGGGAGCCCTCTTGGATGAGCAGTTCTTC.